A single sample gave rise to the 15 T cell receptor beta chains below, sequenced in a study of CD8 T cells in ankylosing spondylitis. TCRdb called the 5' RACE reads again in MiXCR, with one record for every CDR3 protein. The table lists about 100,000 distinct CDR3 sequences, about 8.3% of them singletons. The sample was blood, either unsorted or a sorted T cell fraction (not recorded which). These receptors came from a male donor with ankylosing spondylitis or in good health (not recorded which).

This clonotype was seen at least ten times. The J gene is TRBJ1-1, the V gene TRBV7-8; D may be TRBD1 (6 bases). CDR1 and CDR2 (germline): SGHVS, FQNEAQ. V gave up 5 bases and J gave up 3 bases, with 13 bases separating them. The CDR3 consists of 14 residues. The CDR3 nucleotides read TGTGCCAGCAGCCTACAGGGTTCGGACACTGAAGCTTTCTTT. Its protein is CASSLQGSDTEAFF.

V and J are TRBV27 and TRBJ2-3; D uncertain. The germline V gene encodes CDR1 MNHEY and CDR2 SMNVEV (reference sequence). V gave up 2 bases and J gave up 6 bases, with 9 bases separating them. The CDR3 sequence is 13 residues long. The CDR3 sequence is CASSLLDYDTQYF. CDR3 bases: TGTGCCAGCAGTTTACTAGATTACGATACGCAGTATTTT.

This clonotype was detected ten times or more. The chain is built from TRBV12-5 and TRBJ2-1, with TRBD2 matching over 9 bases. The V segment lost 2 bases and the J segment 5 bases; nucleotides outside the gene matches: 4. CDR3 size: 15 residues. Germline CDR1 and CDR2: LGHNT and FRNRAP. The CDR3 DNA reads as TGTGCTAGTGGTTTGCAGCGGGGGGTAGACAATGAGCAGTTCTTC. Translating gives CASGLQRGVDNEQFF.

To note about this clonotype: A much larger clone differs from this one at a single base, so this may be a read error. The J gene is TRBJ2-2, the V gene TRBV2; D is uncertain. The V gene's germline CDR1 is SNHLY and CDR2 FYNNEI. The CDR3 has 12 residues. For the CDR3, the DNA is TGTGCCAGCAATGGGAACGCCGGGGAGCTGTTTTTT. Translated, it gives CASNGNAGELFF.

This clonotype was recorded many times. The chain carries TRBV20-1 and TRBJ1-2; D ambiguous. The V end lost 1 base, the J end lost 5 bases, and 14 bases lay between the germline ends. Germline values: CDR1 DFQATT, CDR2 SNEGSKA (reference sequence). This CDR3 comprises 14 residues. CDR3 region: CSARGAGRRYGYTF. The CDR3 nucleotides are TGCAGTGCTAGAGGGGCAGGTCGTCGGTATGGCTACACCTTC.

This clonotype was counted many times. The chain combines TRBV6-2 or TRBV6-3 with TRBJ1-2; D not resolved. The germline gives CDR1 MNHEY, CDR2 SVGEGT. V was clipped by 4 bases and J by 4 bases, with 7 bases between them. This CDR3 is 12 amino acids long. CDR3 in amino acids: CASSSGSYGYTF. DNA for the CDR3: TGTGCCAGCAGTTCGGGCAGCTATGGCTACACCTTC.

The CDR3 reads CASSLVTQGNTQYF. Here the CDR3 DNA reads TGTGCCAGCAGTTTAGTCACCCAGGGGAACACGCAGTATTTT. The V and J genes are TRBV12-3 or TRBV12-4 and TRBJ2-3; tentatively, D is TRBD1 (6 bases). The CDR3 loop spans 14 amino acids. V lost 1 base to trimming and J lost 9 bases, with 14 bases between them.

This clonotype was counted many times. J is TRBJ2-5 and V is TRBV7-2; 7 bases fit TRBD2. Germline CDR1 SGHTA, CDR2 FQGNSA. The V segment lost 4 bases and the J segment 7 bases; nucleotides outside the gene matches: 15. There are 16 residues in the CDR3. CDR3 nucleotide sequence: TGTGCCAGCAGCTCCATAAGTCCTAGCGGAGAGGGGACCCAGTACTTC. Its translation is CASSSISPSGEGTQYF.

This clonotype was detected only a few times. The CDR3 bases are TGCGCCAGCAGCTCCAAACCGGGACAGGTTAATGAAAAACTGTTTTTT. Translation: CASSSKPGQVNEKLFF. The V gene is TRBV5-1, the J gene TRBJ1-4, with TRBD1 matching over 8 bases. The germline V gene encodes CDR1 SGHRS and CDR2 YFSETQ. There are 16 residues in the CDR3. Losses at the gene ends were 3 bases for V and 4 bases for J; bases not matched to a gene: 8.

For the CDR3, the DNA is TGTGCCAGCAGCTTATGGACAGGACCCACCGGGGAGCTGTTTTTT. Protein sequence: CASSLWTGPTGELFF. The chain is built from TRBV7-2 and TRBJ2-2; 7 bases are a match to TRBD1. Germline values: CDR1 SGHTA, CDR2 FQGNSA. The CDR3 runs 15 residues. The V gene end was trimmed by 2 bases and the J gene end by 4 bases; junction bases not matched to a gene: 4.

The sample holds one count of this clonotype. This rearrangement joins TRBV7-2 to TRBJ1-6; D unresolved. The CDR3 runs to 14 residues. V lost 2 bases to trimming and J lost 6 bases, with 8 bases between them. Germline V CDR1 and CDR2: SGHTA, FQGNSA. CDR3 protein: CASSLHTANSPLHF. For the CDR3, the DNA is TGTGCCAGCAGCTTACACACTGCTAATTCACCCCTCCACTTT.

The CDR3 is CAISVADQETQYF. CDR3 nucleotides: TGTGCCATCAGTGTAGCGGATCAAGAGACCCAGTACTTC. This chain joins TRBV10-3 and TRBJ2-5, with a tentative D call TRBD2 (6 bases). The CDR3 extends over 13 amino acids. The germline V and J ends were trimmed by 4 bases and 2 bases, with 8 bases remaining between them. CDR1 is ENHRY and CDR2 is SYGVKD in the germline V gene.

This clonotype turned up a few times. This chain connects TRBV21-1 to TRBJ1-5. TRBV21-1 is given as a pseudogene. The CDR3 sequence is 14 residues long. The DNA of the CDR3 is TGTGCCAGCAGCACCCGGGAGGGAGGACAGCCCCAGCATTTT. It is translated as CASSTREGGQPQHF.

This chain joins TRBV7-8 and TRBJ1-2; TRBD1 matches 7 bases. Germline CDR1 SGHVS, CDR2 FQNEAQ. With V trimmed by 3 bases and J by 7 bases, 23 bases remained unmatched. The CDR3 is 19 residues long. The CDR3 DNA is TGTGCCAGCAGCTTCGGGGGGGACAGCGGTCTCCATTTTCTAGGTGGCTACACCTTC. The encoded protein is CASSFGGDSGLHFLGGYTF.

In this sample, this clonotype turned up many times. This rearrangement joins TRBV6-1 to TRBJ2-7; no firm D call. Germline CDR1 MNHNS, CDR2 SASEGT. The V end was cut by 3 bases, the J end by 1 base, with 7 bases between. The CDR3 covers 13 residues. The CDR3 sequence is CASSERSSYEQYF. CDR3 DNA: TGTGCCAGCAGTGAGAGAAGTTCCTACGAGCAGTACTTC.